This TCR beta chain was obtained from a study of cytomegalovirus exposure and HLA in healthy donors. Amplification used 60 Vbeta primers and 13 Jbeta primers. Method: immunoSEQ multiplex PCR; TCRdb's copy keeps in-frame clones and lacks some. This table holds around 180,000 clones, roughly 80% found once. Trimming at V came to 5 bases and at J to 4 bases, leaving 5 bases not matched to a gene. The CDR3 runs 15 residues. Per the germline V gene, CDR1 is KGHSH and CDR2 is LQKENI. The chain employs TRBV18 and TRBJ1-2; 12 positions match TRBD1. Sequenced input: PBMCs. The receptor's source is a woman between 50 and 59 years old in good health and CMV-seronegative. CDR3 sequence: CASSSGTGGGYGYTF. The CDR3 DNA reads as TGTGCCAGCTCATCAGGGACAGGGGGCGGCTATGGCTACACCTTC.